The present TCR beta chain was sequenced within a study of control samples from healthy donors and cancer patients. Generated by immunoSEQ multiplex PCR, the TCRdb table keeps only in-frame clones and is missing some. The sample has about 170,000 clones, around 91% seen once. The germline V gene has CDR1 LNHDA and CDR2 SQIVND (reference sequence). With 4 bases clipped from V and 6 bases from J, the junction kept 4 bases outside the gene matches. CDR3 size: 13 residues. Sequenced input: blood. The sequence derives from a woman in her 30s in good health. The V call is TRBV19, the J call TRBJ1-1; 8 nucleotides match TRBD1. The CDR3 nucleotides read TGTGCCAGTAGTACTGACAGGGGAGCTGAAGCTTTCTTT. This gives the protein CASSTDRGAEAFF.